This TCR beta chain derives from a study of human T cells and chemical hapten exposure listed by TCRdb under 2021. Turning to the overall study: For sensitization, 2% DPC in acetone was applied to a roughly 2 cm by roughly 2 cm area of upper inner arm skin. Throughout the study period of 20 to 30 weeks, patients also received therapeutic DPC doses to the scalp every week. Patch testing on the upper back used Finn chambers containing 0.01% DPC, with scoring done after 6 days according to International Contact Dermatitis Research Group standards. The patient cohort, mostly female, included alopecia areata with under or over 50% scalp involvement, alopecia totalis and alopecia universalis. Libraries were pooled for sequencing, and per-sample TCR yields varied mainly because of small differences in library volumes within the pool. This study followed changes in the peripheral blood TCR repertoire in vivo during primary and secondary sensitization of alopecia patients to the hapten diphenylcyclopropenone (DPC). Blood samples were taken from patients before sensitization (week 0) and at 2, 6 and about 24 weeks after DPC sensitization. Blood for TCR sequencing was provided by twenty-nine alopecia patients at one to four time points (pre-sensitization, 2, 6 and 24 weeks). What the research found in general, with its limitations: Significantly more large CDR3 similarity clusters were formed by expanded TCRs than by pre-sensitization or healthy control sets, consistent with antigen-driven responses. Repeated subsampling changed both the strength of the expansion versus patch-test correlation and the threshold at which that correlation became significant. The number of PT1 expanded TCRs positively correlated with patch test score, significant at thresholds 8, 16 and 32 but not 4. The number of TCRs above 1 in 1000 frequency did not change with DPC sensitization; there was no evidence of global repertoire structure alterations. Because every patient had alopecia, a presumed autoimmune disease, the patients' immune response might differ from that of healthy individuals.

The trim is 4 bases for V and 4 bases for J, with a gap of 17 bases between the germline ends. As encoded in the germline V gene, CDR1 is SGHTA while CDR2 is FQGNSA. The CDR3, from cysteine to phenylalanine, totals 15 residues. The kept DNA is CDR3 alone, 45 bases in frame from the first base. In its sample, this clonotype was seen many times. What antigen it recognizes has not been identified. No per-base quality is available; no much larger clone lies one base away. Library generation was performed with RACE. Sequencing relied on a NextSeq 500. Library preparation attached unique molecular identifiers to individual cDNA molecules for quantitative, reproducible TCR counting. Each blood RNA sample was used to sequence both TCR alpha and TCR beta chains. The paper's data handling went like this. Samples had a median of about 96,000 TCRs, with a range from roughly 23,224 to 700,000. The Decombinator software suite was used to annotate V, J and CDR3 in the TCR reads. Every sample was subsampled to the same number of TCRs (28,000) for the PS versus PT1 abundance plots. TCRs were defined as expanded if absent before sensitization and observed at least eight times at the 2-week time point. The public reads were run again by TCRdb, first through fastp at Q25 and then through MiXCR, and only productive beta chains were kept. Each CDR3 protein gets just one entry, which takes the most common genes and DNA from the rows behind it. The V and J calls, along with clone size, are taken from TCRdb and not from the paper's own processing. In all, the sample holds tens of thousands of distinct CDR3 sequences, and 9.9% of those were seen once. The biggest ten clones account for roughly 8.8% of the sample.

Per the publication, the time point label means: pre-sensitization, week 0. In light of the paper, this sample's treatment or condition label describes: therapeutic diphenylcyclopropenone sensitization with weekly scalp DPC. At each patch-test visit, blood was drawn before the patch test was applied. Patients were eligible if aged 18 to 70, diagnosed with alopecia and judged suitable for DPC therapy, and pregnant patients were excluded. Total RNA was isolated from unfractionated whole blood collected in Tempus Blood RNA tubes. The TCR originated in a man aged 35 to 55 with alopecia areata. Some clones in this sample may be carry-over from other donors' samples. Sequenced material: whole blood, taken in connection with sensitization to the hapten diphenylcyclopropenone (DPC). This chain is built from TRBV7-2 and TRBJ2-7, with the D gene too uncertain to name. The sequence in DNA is TGTGCCAGCAGCTATCTCCCTGACTTTATGTACGAGCAGTACTTC. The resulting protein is CASSYLPDFMYEQYF.